This T cell receptor beta chain was captured in a study of T cells in Graves' hyperthyroidism and ophthalmopathy (dated by TCRdb to the late 2010s). Background for the entire study: Peripheral blood samples were taken at the time of initial diagnosis, prior to any treatment. To identify distinguishing TCR V-J signatures, a discovery cohort of some 99 patients was used, comprising 40 to 45 with Graves' ophthalmopathy and some 60 with stable Graves' hyperthyroidism. Prospective prediction of ophthalmopathy was tested in an independent validation cohort of 18 to 20 hyperthyroidism patients and 17 patients who later progressed to ophthalmopathy. The 100 or so discovery patients were divided at random into training and test sets in a 7:3 ratio. The study also compared thyroid tissue and blood T-cell repertoires from roughly 6 Graves' hyperthyroidism patients. After blood sampling, hyperthyroidism patients were treated with methimazole at a starting dose of 30 mg daily, and ophthalmopathy patients were treated with high-dose intravenous methylprednisolone. The paper describes TCR Vbeta CDR3 sequencing of 135 peripheral blood samples, made up of 43 ophthalmopathy patients, 70 to 75 hyperthyroidism patients and some 17 progressor patients.

Based on the germline V gene, the CDR1 and CDR2 sequences are MDHEN and SYDVKM. Reading from cysteine to phenylalanine, the CDR3 counts 17 amino acids. Here the CDR3 DNA is all that survives: 51 bases in frame from base 1. V loses 8 bases of germline sequence and J loses 0 bases, and the interval between the two ends is 20 bases. The TCR beta CDR3 regions were amplified from RNA transcripts. The TCR CDR3 was subjected to a first round of RT-PCR using the HTBI primer set and the Qiagen OneStep RT-PCR kit. A second multiplex PCR round built the libraries, followed by size selection and purification. Paired-end sequencing of the libraries was performed with 100 bp reads on an Illumina HiSeq2000. The source study handled its data this way. SOAPnuke was used to process the raw data, removing reads that contained adapters or uncalled bases, had a mean Phred below 15, or lacked an exact match to the constant primer or identifier. COPE v1.2.5 was used to merge high-quality paired reads, and clonotypes were defined as unique nucleotide sequences. MiTCR v1.1 was used to align the clonotypes against IMGT TRBV, TRBD and TRBJ reference segments. The analysis included only V-J combinations with a frequency above 0.0001, which together covered around 99% of the repertoires. The TCS score was defined as F50 (clonal expansion) divided by E x V (chaos), with BLOSUM62-based TCRdist calculated between CDR3 peptides within each V-J. Welch's t-statistics and random forest reduced roughly 500 V-J features to 13, which were used in a naive Bayes classifier (R e1071). Using fastp trimming at Q25 and MiXCR clonotype assembly, TCRdb reanalyzed the public sequencing data and kept in-frame beta chains. When rows share a CDR3 protein, they turn into one entry using the most common DNA and genes. The V and J calls and clone size are TCRdb's, not the authors'. Within this sample are roughly 500,000 distinct CDR3 sequences, with approximately 25% of them counted one time only. The leading ten clones occupy roughly 10% of the sample.

Overall study outcomes, separate from this receptor: Most expanded thyroid clonotypes (frequency above 0.001) were also detected in blood, a finding suggesting that blood repertoires may reflect thyroid immune responses. In validation, the model predicted progression to ophthalmopathy a median of about 5.9 months before onset, with approximately 70% sensitivity and just under 75% specificity. A model built on a 13 V-J signature distinguished ophthalmopathy from stable hyperthyroidism, reaching 87.88% sensitivity and 81.08% specificity in cross-validation and 80%/75% in testing. Sample size was not statistically predetermined, and investigators were not blinded to group allocation.

Moderately to severely active disease, a Clinical Activity Score of at least 3, a NOSPECS grade of at least 4, and a duration under 3 months were present in ophthalmopathy patients. Patients with uncontrolled infections, other autoimmune diseases, pregnancy or lactation were excluded. Diagnoses were established on the basis of clinical symptoms, serum thyroxine and TRAb, thyroid ultrasound, and orbital computed tomography. PBMCs were separated from 10 ml of fresh peripheral blood using Ficoll-Paque density gradient centrifugation. Total RNA was extracted with Trizol reagent, and quality was checked on an Agilent 2100 Bioanalyzer. As regards this clonotype: This receptor's antigen is unknown. There are no base qualities to consult, and no much larger clone falls within one base.

This sequence originates from a woman in her thirties with Graves' ophthalmopathy. The chain employs TRBV28 and TRBJ1-5, with TRBD1 tentatively as D gene (5 bases match). Specimen: blood. CDR3 reads: CASFPRRGWDSNQPQHF. The DNA sequence follows: TGTGCCAGCTTCCCGCGAAGGGGCTGGGATAGCAATCAGCCCCAGCATTTT.